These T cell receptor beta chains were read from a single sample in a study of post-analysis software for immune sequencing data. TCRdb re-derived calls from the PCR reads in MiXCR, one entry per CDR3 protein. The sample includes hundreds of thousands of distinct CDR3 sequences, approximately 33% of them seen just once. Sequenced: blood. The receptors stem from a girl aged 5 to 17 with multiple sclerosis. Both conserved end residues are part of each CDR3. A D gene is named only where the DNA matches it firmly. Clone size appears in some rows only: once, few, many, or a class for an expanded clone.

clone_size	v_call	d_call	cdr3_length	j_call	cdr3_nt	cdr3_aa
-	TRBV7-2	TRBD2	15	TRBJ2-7	TGTGCCAGCAGCTTAGATAGCGGGGCAACCTACGAGCAGTACTTC	CASSLDSGATYEQYF
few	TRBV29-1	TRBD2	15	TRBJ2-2	TGCAGCGTTGAAGAAGCAGCGGGAGGAACCGGGGAGCTGTTTTTT	CSVEEAAGGTGELFF
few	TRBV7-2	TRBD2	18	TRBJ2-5	TGTGCCGGCAGCTTAGGAGGGTTGCTAGCGGGGGAACAAGAGACCCAGTACTTC	CAGSLGGLLAGEQETQYF
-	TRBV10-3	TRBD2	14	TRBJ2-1	TGTGCCATCAACGGACTAGCGGCCAACAATGAGCAGTTCTTC	CAINGLAANNEQFF
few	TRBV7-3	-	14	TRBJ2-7	TGTGCCAGCAGCTTAACGGGCTCGGCGGTGAGCCAGTACTTC	CASSLTGSAVSQYF
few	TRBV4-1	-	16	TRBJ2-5	TGCGCCAGCAGCCAAGGATTCACGCGGGGAAGGGAGACCCAGTACTTC	CASSQGFTRGRETQYF
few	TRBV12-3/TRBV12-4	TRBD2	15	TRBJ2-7	TGTGCCAGCAGTTTACTCGGCGGGGGGCTGTACGAGCAGTACTTC	CASSLLGGGLYEQYF
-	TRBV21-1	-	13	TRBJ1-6	TGTGCCAGCAGCAAGCAGGGGCATTCGCCCCTCCACTTT	CASSKQGHSPLHF
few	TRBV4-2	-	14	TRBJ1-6	TGTGCCAGCAGCCAAGCAGGAACTAATTCACCCCTCCACTTT	CASSQAGTNSPLHF
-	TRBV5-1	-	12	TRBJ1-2	TGCGCCAGCAGCTTGGTGGGAAAGGGCTACACCTTC	CASSLVGKGYTF
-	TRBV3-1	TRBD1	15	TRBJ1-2	TGTGCCAGCAGCCCCATGTACAGGGGGGACTATGGCTACACCTTC	CASSPMYRGDYGYTF
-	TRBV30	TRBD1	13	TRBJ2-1	TGTGCCTGGAAATGGGGACAGTACAATGAGCAGTTCTTC	CAWKWGQYNEQFF
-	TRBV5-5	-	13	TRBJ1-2	TGTGCCAGCAGCTTAGCGGGTCGCAGGGGCTACACCTTC	CASSLAGRRGYTF
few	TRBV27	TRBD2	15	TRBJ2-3	TGTGCCAGCAGTTTACGGGGGGGGTGGACAGATACGCAGTATTTT	CASSLRGGWTDTQYF
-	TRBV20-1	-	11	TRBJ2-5	TGCAGTGCTAGGCAGCAAGAGACCCAGTACTTC	CSARQQETQYF
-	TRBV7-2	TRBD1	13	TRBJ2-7	TGTGCCAGCAGCATCGACAGGGGGCAAGAGCAGTACTTC	CASSIDRGQEQYF
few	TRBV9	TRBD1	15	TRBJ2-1	TGTGCCAGCAGCGTAGAGGGGGCGGCCTACAATGAGCAGTTCTTC	CASSVEGAAYNEQFF
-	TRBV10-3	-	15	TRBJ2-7	TGTGCCATCAGGGGGCAGGCCCCGGATTCCTACGAGCAGTACTTC	CAIRGQAPDSYEQYF
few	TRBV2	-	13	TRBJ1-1	TGTGCCAGCAGTCCCTCAGGGTTGACTGAAGCTTTCTTT	CASSPSGLTEAFF
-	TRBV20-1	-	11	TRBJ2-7	TGCAGTGGTTGGGGAGGACTCGAGCAGTACTTC	CSGWGGLEQYF
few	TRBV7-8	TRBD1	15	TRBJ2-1	TGTGCCAGCAGCCCTACAGGGGGGAGATATAGTGAGCAGTTCTTC	CASSPTGGRYSEQFF
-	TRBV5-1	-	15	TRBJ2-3	TGCGCCAGCAGCTTGGTGGAGGGGGGAGGAGATACGCAGTATTTT	CASSLVEGGGDTQYF
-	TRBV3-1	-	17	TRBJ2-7	TGTGCCAGCAGCCAAGGCCAGGCGAGGGGCCATTCCTACGAGCAGTACTTC	CASSQGQARGHSYEQYF
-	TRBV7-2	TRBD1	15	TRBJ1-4	TGTGCCAGCAGCTCACAGGGGTTGGCTAATGAAAAACTGTTTTTT	CASSSQGLANEKLFF
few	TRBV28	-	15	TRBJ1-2	TGTGCCAGCAGCCAGGTCGGGGGCCGGAGCTATGGCTACACCTTC	CASSQVGGRSYGYTF
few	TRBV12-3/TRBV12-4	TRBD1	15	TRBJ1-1	TGTGCCAGCACTCTTCCGGGGACAGGGCGCACTGAAGCTTTCTTT	CASTLPGTGRTEAFF
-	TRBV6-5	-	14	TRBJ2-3	TGTGCCAGCAGTTACTCTGGCAGGGAGGATACGCAGTATTTT	CASSYSGREDTQYF
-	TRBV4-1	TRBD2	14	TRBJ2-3	TGCGCCAGCAGCCAAGAAGCGGGAACAGATACGCAGTATTTT	CASSQEAGTDTQYF